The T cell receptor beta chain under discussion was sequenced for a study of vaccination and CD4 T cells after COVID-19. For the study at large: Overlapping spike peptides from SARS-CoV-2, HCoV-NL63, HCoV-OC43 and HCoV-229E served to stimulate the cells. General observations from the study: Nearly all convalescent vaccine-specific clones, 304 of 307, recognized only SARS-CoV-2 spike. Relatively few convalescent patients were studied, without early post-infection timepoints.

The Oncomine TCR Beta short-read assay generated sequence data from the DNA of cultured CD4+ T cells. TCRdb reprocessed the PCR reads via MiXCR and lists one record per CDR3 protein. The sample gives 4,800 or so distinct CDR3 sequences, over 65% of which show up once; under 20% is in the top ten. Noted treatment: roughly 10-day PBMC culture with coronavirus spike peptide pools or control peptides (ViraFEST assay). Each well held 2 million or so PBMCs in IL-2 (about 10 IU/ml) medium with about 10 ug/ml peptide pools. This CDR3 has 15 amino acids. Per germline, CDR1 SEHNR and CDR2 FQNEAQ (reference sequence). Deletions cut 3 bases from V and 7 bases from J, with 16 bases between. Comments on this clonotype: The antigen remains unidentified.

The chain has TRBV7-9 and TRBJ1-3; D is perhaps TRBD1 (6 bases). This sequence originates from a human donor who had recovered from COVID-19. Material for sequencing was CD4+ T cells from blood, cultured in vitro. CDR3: CASSFHRAGQNTIYF. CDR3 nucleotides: TGTGCCAGCAGCTTTCACAGGGCCGGTCAGAACACCATATATTTT.